Below are 15 T cell receptor beta chains sequenced from a single sample in a study of T cell repertoires in aging, cancer and after chemotherapy. TCR beta rearrangements were amplified from peripheral blood genomic DNA. TRB rearrangements spanning V, D and J were amplified using mixed TRB-A/B primers. TCRdb fed the multiplex PCR reads into MiXCR, producing one record per CDR3 protein. This table holds about 1,300 distinct CDR3 sequences, 22% found once. Sequenced input: blood. All receptors come from a human donor with a solid tumor.

By share, this clonotype counts as large. The CDR3 coding sequence is TGTGCCACCAGTGATTTGAGTTCGGATGAGCAGTTCTTC. Translating gives CATSDLSSDEQFF. V is TRBV24-1 and J is TRBJ2-1; no clear D. The CDR3 is made up of 13 amino acids. The V and J ends lost 0 bases and 8 bases respectively, with 7 bases between them. Germline values: CDR1 KGHDR, CDR2 SFDVKD.

This clonotype has only one observation. This chain connects TRBV11-3 to TRBJ2-3, with TRBD2 identical over 14 bases. Trimming took 6 bases from V and 2 from J; bases not matched to a gene: 13. CDR1 is SGHNT and CDR2 is YENEEA in the germline V gene. This CDR3 spans 19 amino acids. CDR3 protein: CASSRQRPGLAGVTDTQYF. The DNA of the CDR3 is TGTGCCAGCAGTCGCCAACGTCCGGGACTAGCGGGGGTCACAGATACGCAGTATTTT. The full variable domain, rest sourced from reference TRBV11-3 and TRBJ2-3, is EAGVVQSPRYKIIEKKQPVAFWCNPISGHNTLYWYLQNLGQGPELLIRYENEEAVDDSQLPKDRFSAERLKGVDSTLKIQPAELGDSAVYLCASSRQRPGLAGVTDTQYFGPGTRLTVL.

This clonotype is labeled medium-sized (0.01 to 0.1%). This chain joins TRBV18 and TRBJ2-5, with TRBD2 identical over 9 bases. This CDR3 is 16 amino acids long. Looked up from germline, CDR1 is KGHSH and CDR2 is LQKENI. The V segment lost 3 bases and the J segment 7 bases; nucleotides outside the gene matches: 12. The CDR3 region has the DNA TGTGCCAGCTCACCCCCTAGCGGGGCCTCTCTTGGGACCCAGTACTTC. This translates into CASSPPSGASLGTQYF.

The rearrangement joins TRBV9 to TRBJ2-6; the D gene is possibly TRBD1 (5 bases). V was cut by 4 bases and J by 0 bases, with 8 bases left in between. The CDR3 covers 15 residues. Germline V CDR1 and CDR2: SGDLS, YYNGEE. The CDR3 protein is CASSRQISGANVLTF. Written as DNA, the CDR3 is TGTGCCAGCAGCCGACAGATCTCTGGGGCCAACGTCCTGACTTTC.

In its sample, this clonotype ranks as medium-sized. The V gene is TRBV7-2, the J gene TRBJ2-5; the D gene could be TRBD1 or TRBD2 (6 bases each). Germline values: CDR1 SGHTA, CDR2 FQGNSA. V lost 2 bases, J lost 5 bases, and 12 bases lay in between. This CDR3 spans 14 amino acids. CDR3 loop: CASSLTGGGETQYF. Here the CDR3 DNA reads TGTGCCAGCAGCTTAACCGGGGGCGGGGAGACCCAGTACTTC.

This clonotype occurred a few times. The chain uses TRBV5-1 and TRBJ1-6; D call uncertain. V lost 2 bases and J 5 bases, leaving 8 bases between the germline ends. Germline lookup yields CDR1 SGHRS and CDR2 YFSETQ. The length of the CDR3 is 14 residues. CDR3 coding DNA: TGCGCCAGCAGCTTCCAGAGGGATAATTCACCCCTCCACTTT. This encodes CASSFQRDNSPLHF.

The V gene is TRBV6-5, the J gene TRBJ1-5, with 10 bases matching TRBD1. The ends lost 6 bases at V and 5 bases at J; junction bases unmatched: 7. The V gene's germline CDR1 is MNHEY and CDR2 SVGAGI. The CDR3 runs to 15 residues. The CDR3 protein is CASRDAGQGYQPQHF. The CDR3 DNA reads as TGTGCCAGCAGGGACGCGGGACAGGGGTATCAGCCCCAGCATTTT.

This clonotype is medium-sized (0.01 to 0.1%) within its sample. V gene TRBV11-2 combines with J gene TRBJ1-1; D uncertain. V was clipped by 0 bases and J by 1 base, with 3 bases between them. CDR1 is SGHAT and CDR2 is FQNNGV in the germline V gene. This CDR3 comprises 13 residues. CDR3 bases: TGTGCCAGCAGCTTAGAAAGGAACACTGAAGCTTTCTTT. Its translation is CASSLERNTEAFF.

This clonotype is categorized as medium-sized. V and J are TRBV7-6 and TRBJ1-4, with D maybe TRBD1 (5 bases). Trimming left V 2 bases short and J 7 bases short, with 11 bases between. The CDR3 contains 14 residues. Germline values: CDR1 SGHVS, CDR2 FNYEAQ. The CDR3 here is CASSLMQGSEKLFF. In DNA, the CDR3 is TGTGCCAGCAGCTTAATGCAGGGATCTGAAAAACTGTTTTTT.

This clonotype qualifies as large. CDR3 DNA: TGCAGTGCTAGAGGGCGCAGGGAACCCTACGAGCAGTACTTC. Translating gives CSARGRREPYEQYF. The chain employs TRBV20-1 and TRBJ2-7; D is perhaps TRBD1 (5 bases). Trimming removed 1 base from V and 2 bases from J, with 12 bases in between. The CDR3 has 14 amino acids. CDR1 and CDR2 from the germline V gene are DFQATT and SNEGSKA (reference sequence).

The rearrangement joins TRBV12-3 or TRBV12-4 to TRBJ1-1, with D perhaps matching TRBD1 (5 bases). V was pared by 4 bases and J by 5 bases, with 11 bases between. This CDR3 region has 13 residues. The CDR3 nucleotides are TGTGCCAGCAGTTACAGGCCTAGAACTGAAGCTTTCTTT. Its protein product is CASSYRPRTEAFF.

The chain combines TRBV4-1 with TRBJ1-1; D is uncertain. The CDR3 runs to 16 residues. CDR1 and CDR2 from the germline V gene are MGHRA and YSYEKL. The V end was cut by 2 bases, the J end by 1 base, with 14 bases between. The CDR3 region has the DNA TGCGCCAGCAGCCAAATTCTCATCCGATCGAACACTGAAGCTTTCTTT. This codes for CASSQILIRSNTEAFF.

In its sample, this clonotype was seen a few times. The chain carries TRBV6-1 and TRBJ2-5; 12 nucleotides line up with TRBD2. Germline trimming cut 6 bases from V and 2 bases from J; bases unmatched to any gene: 7. This CDR3 has 16 amino acids. CDR1 and CDR2 (germline): MNHNS, SASEGT. CDR3 in DNA: TGTGCCAGCAGCTCCCTTCTAGCGGGGGGGCAAGAGACCCAGTACTTC. It specifies CASSSLLAGGQETQYF.

This chain joins TRBV7-9 and TRBJ2-7; the match to TRBD2 covers 7 bases. J lost 3 bases, V lost 5 bases, and 10 bases had no gene match. Per the germline V gene, CDR1 is SEHNR and CDR2 is FQNEAQ (reference sequence). This CDR3 contains 15 residues. The CDR3 bases are TGTGCCAGCAGCGCCAGCTGGGAGGGAGGCTACGAGCAGTACTTC. Amino acid sequence: CASSASWEGGYEQYF.

Details on this clonotype: Given a much more abundant clone one base away, this may be a read error. The J gene is TRBJ2-3, the V gene TRBV20-1; D may be TRBD1 or TRBD2 (6 bases each). CDR1 and CDR2 (germline): DFQATT, SNEGSKA (reference sequence). This CDR3 contains 13 residues. CDR3 protein: CGGGGMGTDTQYF. CDR3 in DNA: TGCGGTGGAGGGGGGATGGGCACAGATACGCAGTATTTT.